The source of this T cell receptor beta chain is a study of Graves' ophthalmopathy and Graves' hyperthyroidism. Study-level information: Peripheral blood was obtained at first diagnosis, ahead of any treatment.

Findings and caveats of the study: The blood repertoire also included most expanded thyroid clonotypes above 0.001 frequency. With roughly 65% sensitivity and roughly 72% specificity, the model predicted ophthalmopathy progression. Discrimination between ophthalmopathy and stable hyperthyroidism by a 13-signature model showed about 86% sensitivity and about 81% specificity.

Regarding this clonotype: Antigen: not known.

RNA transcripts were the template, and TCR beta CDR3 regions were amplified from them. An initial RT-PCR round employing HTBI primers preceded a second-round multiplex PCR. One entry per CDR3 protein, called by TCRdb with MiXCR from the multiplex PCR reads. This table has roughly 700,000 distinct CDR3 sequences, 40% appearing once. The germline V gene encodes CDR1 DFQATT and CDR2 SNEGSKA (reference sequence). CDR3 length: 12 residues. Sequenced input: peripheral blood. The rearrangement joins TRBV20-1 to TRBJ1-2, with D perhaps TRBD1 (5 bases). The TCR comes from an adult man with Graves' ophthalmopathy. This chain's CDR3 is CRPSAGDYGYTF. For the CDR3, the DNA is TGCAGACCCTCCGCGGGGGACTATGGCTACACCTTC.